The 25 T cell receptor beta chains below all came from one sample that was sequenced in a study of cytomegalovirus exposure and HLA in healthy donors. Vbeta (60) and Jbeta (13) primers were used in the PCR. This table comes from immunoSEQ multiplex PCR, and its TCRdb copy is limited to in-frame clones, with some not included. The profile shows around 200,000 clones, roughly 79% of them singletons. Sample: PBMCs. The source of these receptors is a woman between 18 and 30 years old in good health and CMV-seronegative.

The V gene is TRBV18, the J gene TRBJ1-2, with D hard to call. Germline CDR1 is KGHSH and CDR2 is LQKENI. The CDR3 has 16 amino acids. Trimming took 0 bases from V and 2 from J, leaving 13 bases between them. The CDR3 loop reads CASSPPIAAGNYGYTF. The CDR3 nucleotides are TGTGCCAGCTCACCACCAATAGCAGCGGGAAACTATGGCTACACCTTC.

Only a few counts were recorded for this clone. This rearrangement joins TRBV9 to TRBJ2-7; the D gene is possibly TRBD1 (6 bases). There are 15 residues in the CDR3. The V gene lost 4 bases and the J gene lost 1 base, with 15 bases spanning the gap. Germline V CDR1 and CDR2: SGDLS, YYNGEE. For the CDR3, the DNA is TGTGCCAGCAGCCAGGGGCAGGGGTCATCCTACGAGCAGTACTTC. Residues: CASSQGQGSSYEQYF.

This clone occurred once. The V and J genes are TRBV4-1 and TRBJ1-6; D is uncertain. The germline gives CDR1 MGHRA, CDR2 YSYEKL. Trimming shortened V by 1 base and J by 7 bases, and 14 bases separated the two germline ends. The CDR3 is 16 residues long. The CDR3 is CASSQASMWENSPLHF. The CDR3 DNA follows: TGCGCCAGCAGCCAAGCCTCCATGTGGGAGAATTCACCCCTCCACTTT.

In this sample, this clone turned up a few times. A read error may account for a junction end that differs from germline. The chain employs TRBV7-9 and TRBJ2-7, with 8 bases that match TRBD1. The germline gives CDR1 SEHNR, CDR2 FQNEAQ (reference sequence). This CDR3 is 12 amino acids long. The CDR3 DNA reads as TGTTCCAGCAGCCCGACAGGGGCCGAGCAGTACTTC. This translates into CSSSPTGAEQYF.

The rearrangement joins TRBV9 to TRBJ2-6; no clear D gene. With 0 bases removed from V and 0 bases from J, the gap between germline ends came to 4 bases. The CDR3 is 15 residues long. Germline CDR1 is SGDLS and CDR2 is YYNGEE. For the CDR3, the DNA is TGTGCCAGCAGCGTAGCGGGCTCTGGGGCCAACGTCCTGACTTTC. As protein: CASSVAGSGANVLTF.

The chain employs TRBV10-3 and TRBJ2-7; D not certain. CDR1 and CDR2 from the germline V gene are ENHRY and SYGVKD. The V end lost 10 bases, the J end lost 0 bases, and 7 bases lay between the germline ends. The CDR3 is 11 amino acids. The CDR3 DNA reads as TGTGCCACCCGGAGCTCCTACGAGCAGTACTTC. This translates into CATRSSYEQYF.

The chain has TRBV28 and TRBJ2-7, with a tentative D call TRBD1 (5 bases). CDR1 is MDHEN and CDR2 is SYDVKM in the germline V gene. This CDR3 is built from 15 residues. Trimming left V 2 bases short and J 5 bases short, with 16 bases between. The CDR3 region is CASSLGSAGLDEQYF. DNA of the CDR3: TGTGCCAGCAGTTTAGGGTCGGCAGGGCTCGACGAGCAGTACTTC.

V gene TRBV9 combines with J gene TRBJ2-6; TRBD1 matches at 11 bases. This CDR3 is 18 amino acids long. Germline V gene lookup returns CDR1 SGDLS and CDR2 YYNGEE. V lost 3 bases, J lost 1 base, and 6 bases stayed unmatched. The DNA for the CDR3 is TGTGCCAGCAGCGCAGGACAGGGGGCTAGATCTGGGGCCAACGTCCTGACTTTC. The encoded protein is CASSAGQGARSGANVLTF.

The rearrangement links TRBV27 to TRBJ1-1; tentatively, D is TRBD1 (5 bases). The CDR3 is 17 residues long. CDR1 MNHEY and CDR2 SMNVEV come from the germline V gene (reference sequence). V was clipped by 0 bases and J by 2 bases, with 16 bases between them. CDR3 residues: CASSLSMGPHLNTEAFF. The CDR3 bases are TGTGCCAGCAGTTTATCGATGGGGCCCCATCTTAACACTGAAGCTTTCTTT.

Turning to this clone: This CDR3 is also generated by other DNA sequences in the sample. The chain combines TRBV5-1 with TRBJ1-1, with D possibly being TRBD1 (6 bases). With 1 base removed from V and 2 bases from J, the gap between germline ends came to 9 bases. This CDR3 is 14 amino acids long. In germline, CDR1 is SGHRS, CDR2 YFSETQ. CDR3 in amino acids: CASSLRDTNTEAFF. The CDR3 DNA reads TGCGCCAGCAGCTTGCGGGACACCAACACTGAAGCTTTCTTT.

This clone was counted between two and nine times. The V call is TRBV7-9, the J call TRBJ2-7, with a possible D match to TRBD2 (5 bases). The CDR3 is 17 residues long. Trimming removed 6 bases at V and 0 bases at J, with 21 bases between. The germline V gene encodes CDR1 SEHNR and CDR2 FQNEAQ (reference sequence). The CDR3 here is CASSPKVSGGPSYEQYF. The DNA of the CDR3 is TGTGCCAGCAGTCCTAAGGTGAGCGGAGGACCCTCCTACGAGCAGTACTTC.

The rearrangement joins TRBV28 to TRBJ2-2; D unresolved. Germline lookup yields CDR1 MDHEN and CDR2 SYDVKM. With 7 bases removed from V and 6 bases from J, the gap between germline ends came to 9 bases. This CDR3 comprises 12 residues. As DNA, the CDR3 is TGTGCCAGCATTAACAGACCCGGGGAGCTGTTTTTT. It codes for CASINRPGELFF.

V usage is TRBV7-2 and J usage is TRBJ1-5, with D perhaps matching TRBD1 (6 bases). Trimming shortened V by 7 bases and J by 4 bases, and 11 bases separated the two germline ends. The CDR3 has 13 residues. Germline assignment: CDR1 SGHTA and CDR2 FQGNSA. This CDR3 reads CASNWDINQPQHF. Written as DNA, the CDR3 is TGTGCCAGCAACTGGGACATTAATCAGCCCCAGCATTTT.

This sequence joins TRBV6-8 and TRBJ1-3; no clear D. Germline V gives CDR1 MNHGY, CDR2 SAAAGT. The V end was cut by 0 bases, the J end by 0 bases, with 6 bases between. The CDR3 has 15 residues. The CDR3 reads CASSYSTSSGNTIYF. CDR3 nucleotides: TGTGCCAGCAGTTACTCAACTTCCTCTGGAAACACCATATATTTT.

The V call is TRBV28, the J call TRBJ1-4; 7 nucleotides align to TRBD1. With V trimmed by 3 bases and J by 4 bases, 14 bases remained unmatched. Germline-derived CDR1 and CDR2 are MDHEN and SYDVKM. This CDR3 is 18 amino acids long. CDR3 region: CASSLPGATGVDNEKLFF. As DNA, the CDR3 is TGTGCCAGCAGTTTGCCGGGGGCCACAGGGGTCGATAATGAAAAACTGTTTTTT.

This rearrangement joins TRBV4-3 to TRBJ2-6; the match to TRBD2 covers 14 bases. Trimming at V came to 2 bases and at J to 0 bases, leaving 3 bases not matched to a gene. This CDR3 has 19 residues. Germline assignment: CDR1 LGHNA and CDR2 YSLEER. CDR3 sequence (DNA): TGCGCCAGCAGCCAAAAGGGGACTAGCGGGAGCTCTGGGGCCAACGTCCTGACTTTC. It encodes CASSQKGTSGSSGANVLTF.

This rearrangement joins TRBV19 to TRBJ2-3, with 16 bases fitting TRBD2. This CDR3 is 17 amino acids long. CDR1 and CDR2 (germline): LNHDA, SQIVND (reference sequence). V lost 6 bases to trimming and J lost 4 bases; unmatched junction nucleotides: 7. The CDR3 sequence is CASRPTGTSGGADTQYF. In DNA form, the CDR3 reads TGTGCCAGTAGGCCAACCGGGACTAGCGGGGGGGCAGATACGCAGTATTTT.

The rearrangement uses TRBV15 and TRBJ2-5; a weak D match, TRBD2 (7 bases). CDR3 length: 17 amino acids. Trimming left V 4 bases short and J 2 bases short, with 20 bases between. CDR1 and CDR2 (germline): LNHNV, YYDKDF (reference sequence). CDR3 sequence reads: CATSIRGGSGWQETQYF. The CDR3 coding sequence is TGTGCCACCAGCATAAGGGGGGGGTCAGGGTGGCAAGAGACCCAGTACTTC.

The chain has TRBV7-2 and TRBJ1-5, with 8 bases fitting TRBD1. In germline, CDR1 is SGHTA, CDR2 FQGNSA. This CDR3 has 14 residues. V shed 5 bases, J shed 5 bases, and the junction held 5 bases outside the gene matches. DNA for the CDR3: TGTGCCAGCAGCAGAAGACAGGGGCATCAGCCCCAGCATTTT. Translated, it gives CASSRRQGHQPQHF.

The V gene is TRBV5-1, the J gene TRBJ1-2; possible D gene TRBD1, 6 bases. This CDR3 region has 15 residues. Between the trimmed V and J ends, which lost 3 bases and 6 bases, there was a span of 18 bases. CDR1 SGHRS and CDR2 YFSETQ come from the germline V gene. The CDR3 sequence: CASSSRDTANHGYTF. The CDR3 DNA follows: TGCGCCAGCAGCTCCCGGGACACGGCAAATCATGGCTACACCTTC.

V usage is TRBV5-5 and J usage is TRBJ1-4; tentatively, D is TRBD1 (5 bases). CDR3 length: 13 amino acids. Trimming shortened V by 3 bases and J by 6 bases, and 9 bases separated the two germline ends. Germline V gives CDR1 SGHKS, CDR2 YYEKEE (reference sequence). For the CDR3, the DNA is TGTGCCAGCAGCTCGGGGGGACATGAAAAACTGTTTTTT. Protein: CASSSGGHEKLFF.

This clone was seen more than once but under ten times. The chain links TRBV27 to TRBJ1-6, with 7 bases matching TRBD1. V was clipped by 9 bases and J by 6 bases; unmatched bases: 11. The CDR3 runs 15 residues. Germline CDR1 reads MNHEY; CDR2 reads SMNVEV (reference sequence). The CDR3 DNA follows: TGTGCCAGTCAATCGACAGGGCTAATTAATTCACCCCTCCACTTT. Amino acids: CASQSTGLINSPLHF.

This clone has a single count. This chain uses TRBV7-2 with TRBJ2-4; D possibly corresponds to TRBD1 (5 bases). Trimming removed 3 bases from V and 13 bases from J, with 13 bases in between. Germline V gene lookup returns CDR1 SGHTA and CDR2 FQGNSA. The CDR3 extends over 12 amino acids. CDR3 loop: CASSFGLSGQYF. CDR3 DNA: TGTGCCAGCAGCTTTGGCCTCTCAGGGCAGTACTTC.

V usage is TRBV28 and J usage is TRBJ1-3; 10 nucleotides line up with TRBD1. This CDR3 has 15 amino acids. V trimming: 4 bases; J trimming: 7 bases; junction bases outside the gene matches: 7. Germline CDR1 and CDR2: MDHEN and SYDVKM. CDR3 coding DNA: TGTGCCAGCAGTTCGACAGGGGGCGCGGGGAACACCATATATTTT. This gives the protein CASSSTGGAGNTIYF.

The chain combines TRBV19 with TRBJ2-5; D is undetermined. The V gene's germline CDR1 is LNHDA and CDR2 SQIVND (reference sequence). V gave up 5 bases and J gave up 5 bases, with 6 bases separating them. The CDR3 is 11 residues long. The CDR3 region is CASSSRETQYF. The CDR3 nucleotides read TGTGCCAGTAGTTCCAGGGAGACCCAGTACTTC.